These 4 T cell receptor beta chains were all obtained from the same sample, sequenced in a study of OX40 agonist ivuxolimab in advanced cancers. Only in-frame clones appear in the TCRdb table, and some are missing; sequencing was by immunoSEQ multiplex PCR. This table holds under 85,000 clones, about nine tenths found once. This sample comprised CD4+ or CD8+ T cells sorted from blood, obtained in a trial of the OX40 agonist ivuxolimab. Receptor source: an adult with an advanced solid tumor such as melanoma, head and neck, liver or kidney cancer.

The chain employs TRBV20-1 and TRBJ2-7; D possibly corresponds to TRBD1 (6 bases). In germline, CDR1 is DFQATT, CDR2 SNEGSKA (reference sequence). Trimming stripped 5 bases from V and 3 bases from J, with 8 bases between. There are 11 residues in the CDR3. The CDR3 nucleotides read TGCAGTGCTTCCAGGGGCTACGAGCAGTACTTC. Protein sequence: CSASRGYEQYF.

J is TRBJ1-5 and V is TRBV30; 7 nucleotides line up with TRBD1. CDR3 size: 14 residues. From germline, CDR1 is GTSNPN and CDR2 SVGIG (reference sequence). V gave up 3 bases and J gave up 0 bases; unmatched junction bases: 2. The CDR3 protein is CAWRGQYSNQPQHF. The CDR3 DNA is TGTGCCTGGAGGGGACAGTATAGCAATCAGCCCCAGCATTTT.

This rearrangement joins TRBV19 to TRBJ2-3; 9 nucleotides align to TRBD2. The junction had 4 bases not matched to a gene; V was cut back by 5 bases and J by 1 base. CDR1 and CDR2 (germline): LNHDA, SQIVND (reference sequence). The CDR3 runs to 15 residues. The CDR3 sequence: CASSAVAGGTDTQYF. The CDR3 DNA reads as TGTGCCAGTAGTGCGGTAGCGGGAGGCACAGATACGCAGTATTTT.

This clone was seen once. The chain couples TRBV27 to TRBJ1-1, with 11 nucleotides matching TRBD1. Germline loops: CDR1 MNHEY, CDR2 SMNVEV (reference sequence). The CDR3 consists of 13 residues. V was pared by 8 bases and J by 5 bases, with 4 bases of the junction left unmatched. CDR3 loop: CASRDRGKTEAFF. The CDR3 nucleotides read TGTGCCAGCCGGGACAGGGGGAAGACTGAAGCTTTCTTT.